This T cell receptor beta chain derives from a study of regulatory T cells in long-lasting Graves disease (dated by TCRdb to 2020 to 2023). Notes on the research overall: Patients with newly diagnosed Graves' disease had been on antithyroid drugs for under 3 months. Patients with persistent Graves' disease were compared with patients with newly diagnosed Graves' disease using TCR sequencing and RNA sequencing of peripheral blood. The study was conducted in China and was registered as a clinical trial. A total of about 33 samples were covered by TCR sequencing, comprising some 13 persistent and around 20 newly diagnosed Graves' disease patients. What the work shows at the level of the full study, not this receptor alone: Persistent Graves' disease patients showed lower TCR Shannon entropy and fewer highly expanded clones than newly diagnosed patients, suggesting clonal expansion. Peripheral blood alone was examined, since thyroid tissue, which constituted the primary lesion, could not be accessed. The authors noted that the small sample size was a limitation that may lower accuracy. Persistent patients shared more public clonotypes among themselves (more than 2,500) than newly diagnosed patients did (more than 850). Sequencing and analysis were limited to the TCR beta chain. Persistent disease showed preferential use of TRBV28, TRBJ1-2 and TRBJ2-5, whereas newly diagnosed disease favored TRBV20-1 and TRBJ2-1.

Library preparation used multiplex PCR. Sequencing instrument: Illumina HiSeq 4000. To build TCR beta libraries, CDR3 regions were amplified by Arm-PCR using iRepertoire HTBI primers. Before sequencing, the PCR products went through gel purification. In the paper's pipeline: Gene usage analysis of CDR3 amino acid clonotypes used the 50 to 70 TRBV and around 13 TRBJ segments found across samples. COPE and FqMerger were used to merge filtered high-quality paired reads into contigs. BLAST was used to align contigs to IMGT TRBV, TRBD and TRBJ reference genes, with CDR3 defined following IMGT. Highly expanded clones were defined as clonotypes with a frequency above 0.1%. Shannon entropy served as the measure of repertoire diversity, while the Gini coefficient captured V-J evenness. Public clonotypes were defined as clonotypes shared by more than one individual. The raw public data were reprocessed by TCRdb itself: fastp quality trimming at Q25, MiXCR clonotype calling, in-frame beta chains only. Every CDR3 protein is listed once, alongside the most common genes and DNA of its rows. The authors' filters were not applied to this entry. For this sample the table gives 250,000 to 300,000 distinct CDR3 sequences, of which about 18% were detected only once. Approximately 15% of the sample is taken by the ten largest.

CDR1 SGHKS and CDR2 YYEKEE were looked up in the germline V gene (reference sequence). The CDR3 covers 18 residues, taking in both the cysteine and the phenylalanine. The DNA shown is the 54-base CDR3, in frame from base 1. The germline V and J ends show losses of 4 bases and 4 bases respectively, and no gene match explains 11 bases of the junction. This clonotype was detected many times. It has no known antigen specificity. No base quality values were provided; no much bigger clone lies one nucleotide off. The meaning of the sample's time point label: newly diagnosed GD, antithyroid drugs for less than 3 months. RNA was extracted from PBMCs in TRIzol for both TCR sequencing and RNA sequencing. The diagnosis of Graves' disease followed American Thyroid Association guidelines. Patients were recruited from an endocrinology department in Xi'an, China. Each patient gave approximately 10 milliliters of peripheral blood, collected in an EDTA anticoagulant tube. PBMCs were isolated by Ficoll Paque Plus density gradient separation without further T cell sorting. An Agilent 2100 Bioanalyzer and agarose gel were used to check RNA quality, while a NanoDrop 2000 measured RNA concentration.

The same data also contributed to another study, on T cells in Graves' hyperthyroidism and ophthalmopathy. As noted in the second study: Stable Graves' hyperthyroidism was defined as the absence of progression to ophthalmopathy over 18 months of follow-up. The hyperthyroidism patients were between 18 and 65 years old and newly diagnosed, with a disease duration of less than 2 months. The study excluded patients with uncontrolled infections, other autoimmune diseases, pregnancy or lactation. Clinical symptoms, serum thyroxine and TRAb, thyroid ultrasound, and orbital computed tomography formed the basis for the diagnoses. For the first round of RT-PCR on the TCR CDR3, the HTBI primer set was used together with the Qiagen OneStep RT-PCR kit. Most expanded thyroid clonotypes (frequency above 0.001) were also detected in blood, suggesting blood repertoires may reflect thyroid immune responses. Ophthalmopathy was separated from stable hyperthyroidism by a 13 V-J signature model, with approximately 85% sensitivity and 81% to 82% specificity obtained in cross-validation and 80%/75% obtained in testing. During validation, the model predicted progression to ophthalmopathy a median of around 7 months ahead of onset, with around 65% sensitivity and about 75% specificity. TCR V-J signatures able to tell the groups apart were searched for in a discovery cohort of more than 90 patients, of whom around 43 had Graves' ophthalmopathy and around 57 had stable Graves' hyperthyroidism. Prospective prediction of ophthalmopathy was tested in an independent validation cohort consisting of roughly 19 hyperthyroidism patients and about 17 patients who later progressed to ophthalmopathy. The approximately 100 discovery patients were randomly divided into training and test sets at a 7:3 ratio. In addition, the study compared T-cell repertoires in thyroid tissue and in blood from six Graves' hyperthyroidism patients. After blood sampling, hyperthyroidism patients were treated with methimazole at a starting dose of 30 mg daily, and ophthalmopathy patients were treated with high-dose intravenous methylprednisolone. Libraries were constructed in a second round of multiplex PCR, after which size selection and purification were performed. The libraries were sequenced on an Illumina HiSeq2000 using paired-end 100 bp reads. SOAPnuke was used to process the raw data, removing reads that contained adapters or uncalled bases, had a mean Phred below 15, or lacked an exact match to the constant primer or identifier. COPE v1.2.5 was used to merge the high-quality paired reads, and each unique nucleotide sequence was defined as a clonotype. MiTCR v1.1 was used to align clonotypes to the IMGT TRBV, TRBD and TRBJ reference segments. The analysis included only V-J combinations with a frequency above 0.0001, which together covered about 99% of the repertoires. A TCS score was defined as the ratio between F50 (clonal expansion) and ExV (chaos), using BLOSUM62-based TCRdist between CDR3 peptides within each V-J. Welch's t-statistics and random forest reduced approximately 520 V-J features to 10 to 15, which were used in a naive Bayes classifier (R e1071). Sample size was not statistically predetermined, and investigators were not blinded to group allocation. The paper reports TCR Vbeta CDR3 sequencing of over 120 peripheral blood samples: under 45 ophthalmopathy, fewer than 80 hyperthyroidism and 17 progressor patients.

The sequence derives from a woman aged 30 to 39 with Graves disease. Donor details come from another sample of the same person, matched by shared clones. The chain uses TRBV5-5 and TRBJ2-6; 10 central nucleotides agree with TRBD1. The specimen comprised peripheral blood mononuclear cells (PBMCs), sampled at new diagnosis, from a patient treated with antithyroid drugs. The CDR3 here reads CASSLRQGANSGANVLTF. The DNA sequence is as follows: TGTGCCAGCAGCCTCAGACAGGGGGCGAATTCCGGGGCCAACGTCCTGACTTTC.